This T cell receptor beta chain was sequenced for a study of cytomegalovirus exposure and HLA in healthy donors. Points from the study as a whole: Earlier analysis found most TCR beta V segments productive about 90% or about 30% of the time. Across all donors, roughly uniform sequencing depth was an assumption of the presence/absence analyses. Serostatus for CMV was the only available immune exposure information.

The PCR was carried out with 60 Vbeta primers and 13 Jbeta primers. The data were produced by immunoSEQ multiplex PCR, yet TCRdb's version contains in-frame clones alone and is incomplete. The table has approximately 140,000 clones, approximately 85% seen once. This CDR3 is 16 amino acids long. The germline gives CDR1 GTSNPN, CDR2 SVGIG (reference sequence). A word on this clone: Its antigen is as yet unknown. A junction end diverges from the germline sequence, so it may reflect a read error.

The chain recombines TRBV30 with TRBJ2-3; TRBD2 aligns across 10 bases. This clonotype was sampled from a man aged 50-59 years in good health and CMV-seropositive. The sample consisted of PBMCs. The CDR3 loop reads CAWGVSLAGSTDTQYF. The CDR3 DNA reads TGTGCCTGGGGTGTATCACTAGCGGGGTCGACAGATACGCAGTATTTT.